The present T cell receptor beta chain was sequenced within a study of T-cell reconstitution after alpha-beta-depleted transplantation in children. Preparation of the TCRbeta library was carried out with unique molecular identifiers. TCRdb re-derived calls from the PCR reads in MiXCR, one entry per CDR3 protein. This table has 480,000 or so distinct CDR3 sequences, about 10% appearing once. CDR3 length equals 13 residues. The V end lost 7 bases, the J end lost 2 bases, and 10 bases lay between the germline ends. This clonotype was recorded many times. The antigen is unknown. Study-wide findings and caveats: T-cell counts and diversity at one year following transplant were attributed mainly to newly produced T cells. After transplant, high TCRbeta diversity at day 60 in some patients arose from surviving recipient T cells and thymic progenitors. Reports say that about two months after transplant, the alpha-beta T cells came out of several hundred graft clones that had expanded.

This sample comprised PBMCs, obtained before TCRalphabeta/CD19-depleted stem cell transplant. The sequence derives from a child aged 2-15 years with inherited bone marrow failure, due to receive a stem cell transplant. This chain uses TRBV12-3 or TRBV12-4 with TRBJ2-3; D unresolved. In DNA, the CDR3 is TGTGCCAGCACCCTGGGTACCACAGATACGCAGTATTTT. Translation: CASTLGTTDTQYF.